This TCR beta chain was identified in a study of T cells in Graves' hyperthyroidism and ophthalmopathy. Study as a whole: Staff took peripheral blood when the initial diagnosis was made, before any treatment began. Whole-study findings and limits: The blood repertoire included most of the expanded thyroid clonotypes above 0.001. The model anticipated ophthalmopathy a median around six months pre-onset.

Germline assignment: CDR1 SGHTA and CDR2 FQGNSA. Between the trimmed V and J ends, which lost 1 base and 2 bases, there was a span of 10 bases. The CDR3 contains 15 residues. Amplified regions were TCR beta CDR3 sequences from RNA transcripts. When the TCR CDR3 underwent first-round RT-PCR, the HTBI primer set was used. TCRdb re-called the multiplex PCR reads with MiXCR, one entry per CDR3 protein. The sample consists of under 450,000 distinct CDR3 sequences, 15% to 18% of them appearing once. A word on this clonotype: Its matching antigen is unknown.

Clinicians diagnosed patients from clinical symptoms, serum thyroxine and TRAb, thyroid ultrasound and orbital computed tomography. The receptor's source is a woman between 18 and 29 years old with Graves' hyperthyroidism. The sample was blood. The rearrangement uses TRBV7-2 and TRBJ2-3; D is possibly TRBD2 (6 bases). This chain's CDR3 is CASSLVASDTDTQYF. The CDR3, as DNA: TGTGCCAGCAGCTTAGTGGCTAGCGACACAGATACGCAGTATTTT. Using reference TRBV7-2 and TRBJ2-3 for the parts outside the CDR3, the full variable domain is GAGVSQSPSNKVTEKGKDVELRCDPISGHTALYWYRQSLGQGLEFLIYFQGNSAPDKSGLPSDRFSAERTGGSVSTLTIQRTQQEDSAVYLCASSLVASDTDTQYFGPGTRLTVL.